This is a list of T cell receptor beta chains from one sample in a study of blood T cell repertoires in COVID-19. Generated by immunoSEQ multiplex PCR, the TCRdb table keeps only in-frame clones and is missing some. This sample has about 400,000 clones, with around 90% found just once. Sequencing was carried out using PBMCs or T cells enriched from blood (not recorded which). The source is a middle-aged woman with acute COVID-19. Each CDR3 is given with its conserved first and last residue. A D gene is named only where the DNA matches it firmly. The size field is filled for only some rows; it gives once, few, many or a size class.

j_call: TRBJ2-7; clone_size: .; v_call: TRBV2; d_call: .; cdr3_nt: TGTGCCAGCAGGGACCGACAGCCCCGCTCCTACGAGCAGTACTTC; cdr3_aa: CASRDRQPRSYEQYF
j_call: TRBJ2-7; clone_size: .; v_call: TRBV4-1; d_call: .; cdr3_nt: TGCGCCAGCAGCCAAGATGAGGGACATTCCTACGAGCAGTACTTC; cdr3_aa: CASSQDEGHSYEQYF
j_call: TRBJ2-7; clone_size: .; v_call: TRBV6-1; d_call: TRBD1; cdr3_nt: TGTGCCAGCAGTGAGGACAGGGGCTACGAGCAGTACTTC; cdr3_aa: CASSEDRGYEQYF
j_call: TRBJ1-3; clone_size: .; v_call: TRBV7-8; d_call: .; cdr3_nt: TGTGCCAGCAGCTTACTAGCCAATCCCGGAAACACCATATATTTT; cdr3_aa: CASSLLANPGNTIYF
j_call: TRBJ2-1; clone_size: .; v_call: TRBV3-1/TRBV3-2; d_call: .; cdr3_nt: TGTGCCAGCAGCCAAAATAACTACAATGAGCAGTTCTTC; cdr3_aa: CASSQNNYNEQFF
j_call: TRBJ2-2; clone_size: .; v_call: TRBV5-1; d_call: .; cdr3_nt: TGCGCCAGCAATCTCGGCGGGGCCGTCACCGGGGAGCTGTTTTTT; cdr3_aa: CASNLGGAVTGELFF
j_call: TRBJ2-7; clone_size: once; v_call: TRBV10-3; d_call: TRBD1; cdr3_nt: TGTGCCATCAGTGTTGGGACAGGACAGACCTACGAGCAGTACTTC; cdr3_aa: CAISVGTGQTYEQYF
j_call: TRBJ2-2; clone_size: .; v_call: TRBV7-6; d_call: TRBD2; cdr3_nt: TGTGCCAGCAGCCTAGAAGCGGGGGTATGGAACACCGGGGAGCTGTTTTTT; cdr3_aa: CASSLEAGVWNTGELFF
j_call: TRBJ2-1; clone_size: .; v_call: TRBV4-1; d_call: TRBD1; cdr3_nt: TGCGCCAGCAGCCAGACCGGGACAGTTTACAATGAGCAGTTCTTC; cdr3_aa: CASSQTGTVYNEQFF
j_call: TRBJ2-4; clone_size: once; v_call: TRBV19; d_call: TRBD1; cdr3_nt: TGTGCCAGTAGTTCATGGACAGGGCTAGCCAAAAACATTCAGTACTTC; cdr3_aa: CASSSWTGLAKNIQYF
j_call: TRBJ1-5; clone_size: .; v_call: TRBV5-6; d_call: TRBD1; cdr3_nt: TGTGCCAGCAGTAGAAAGACCATCGGGACAGTAGGCAATCAGCCCCAGCATTTT; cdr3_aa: CASSRKTIGTVGNQPQHF
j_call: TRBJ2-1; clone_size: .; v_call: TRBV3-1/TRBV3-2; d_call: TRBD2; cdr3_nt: TGTGCCAGCAGCCACACCCCGGGACTAGCGGGGGGTACTTACCTGAGCTCCTACAATGAGCAGTTCTTC; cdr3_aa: CASSHTPGLAGGTYLSSYNEQFF
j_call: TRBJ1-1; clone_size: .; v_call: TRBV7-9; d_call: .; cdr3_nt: TGTGCCAGCAGTCGTCTGGGAGGGAGTACTGAAGCTTTCTTT; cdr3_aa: CASSRLGGSTEAFF
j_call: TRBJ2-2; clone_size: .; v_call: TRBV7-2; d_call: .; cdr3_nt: TGTGCCAGCAGCTTTTGGGGGGGCGGCGCCGGGGAGCTGTTTTTT; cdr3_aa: CASSFWGGGAGELFF
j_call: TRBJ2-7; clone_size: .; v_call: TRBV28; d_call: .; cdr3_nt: TGTGCCAGCAGTCCTCCAGGAGGGTTCGAGCAGTACTTC; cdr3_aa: CASSPPGGFEQYF
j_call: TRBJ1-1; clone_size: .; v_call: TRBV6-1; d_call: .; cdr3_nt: TGTGCCAGCAGTGATTCGGCGAGTCCAGGGGCGGGGGGGACTGAAGCTTTCTTT; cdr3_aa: CASSDSASPGAGGTEAFF
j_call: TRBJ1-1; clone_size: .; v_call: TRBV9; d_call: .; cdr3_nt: TGTGCCAGCACTCAAGGGGAGGGGATGAACACTGAAGCTTTCTTT; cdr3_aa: CASTQGEGMNTEAFF
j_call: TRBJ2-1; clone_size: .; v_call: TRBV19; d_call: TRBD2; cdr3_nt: TGTGCCAGTAGTAGATGGACTAGCGGGGGCCCCAATGAGCAGTTCTTC; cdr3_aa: CASSRWTSGGPNEQFF
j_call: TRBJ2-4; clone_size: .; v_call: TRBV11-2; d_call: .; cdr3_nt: TGTGCCAGCAGCTTTCTGGGAGTAACCAAAAACATTCAGTACTTC; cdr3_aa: CASSFLGVTKNIQYF
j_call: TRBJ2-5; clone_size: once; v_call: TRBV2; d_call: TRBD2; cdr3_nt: TGTGCCAGCAGCACATTAAGCGGGGGGGCCAGTATAGAGACCCAGTACTTC; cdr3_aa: CASSTLSGGASIETQYF
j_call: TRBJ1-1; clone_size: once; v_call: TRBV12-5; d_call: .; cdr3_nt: TGTGCTAGTGGTTCCCGACCATCCGGGTCCCATGGGGCTTTCTTT; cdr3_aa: CASGSRPSGSHGAFF
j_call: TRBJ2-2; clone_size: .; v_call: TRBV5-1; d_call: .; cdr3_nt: TGCGCCAGCAGCTTGGACGGTTCCAACCCGCTGTTTTTT; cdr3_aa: CASSLDGSNPLFF
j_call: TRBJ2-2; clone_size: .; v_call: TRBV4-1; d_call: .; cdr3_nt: TGCGCCAGCAGCCGGGGGACTGGGGCCGGGGAGCTGTTTTTT; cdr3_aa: CASSRGTGAGELFF
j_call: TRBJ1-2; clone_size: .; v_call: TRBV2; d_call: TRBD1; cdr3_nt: TGTGCCAGCAGTCAACAGGGGGACTATGGCTACACCTTC; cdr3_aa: CASSQQGDYGYTF
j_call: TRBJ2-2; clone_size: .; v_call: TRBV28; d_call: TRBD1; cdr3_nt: TGTGCCGTGGACAGGACAGGGGTGAACACCGGGGAGCTGTTTTTT; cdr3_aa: CAVDRTGVNTGELFF
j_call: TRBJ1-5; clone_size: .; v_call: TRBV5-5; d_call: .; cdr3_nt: TGTGCCAGCAGCACCACTATCGAGGGCAATCAGCCCCAGCATTTT; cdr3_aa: CASSTTIEGNQPQHF
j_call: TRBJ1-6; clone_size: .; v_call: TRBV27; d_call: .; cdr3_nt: TGTGCCAGCAAACCCCAGTATCTTACCCCCAATTCACCCCTCCACTTT; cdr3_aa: CASKPQYLTPNSPLHF
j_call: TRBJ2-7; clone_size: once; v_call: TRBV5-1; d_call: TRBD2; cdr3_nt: TGCGCCAGCAGCGGGTCTAGCGGGGGGGACGAGCAGTACTTC; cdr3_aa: CASSGSSGGDEQYF
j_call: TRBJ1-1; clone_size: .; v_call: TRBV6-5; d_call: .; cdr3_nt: TGTGCCAGCCCTCGGGGCAGGGGTCCTGAAGCTTTCTTT; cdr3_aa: CASPRGRGPEAFF
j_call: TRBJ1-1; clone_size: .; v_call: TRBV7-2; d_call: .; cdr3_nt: TGTGCCAGCAGCTTAGCCGGGAACACTGAAGCTTTCTTT; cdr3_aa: CASSLAGNTEAFF
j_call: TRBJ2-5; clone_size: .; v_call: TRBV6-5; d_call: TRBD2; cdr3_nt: TGTGCCAGCAGTTCACTAGCGGGGGCGTGGGACCAGTACTTC; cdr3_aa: CASSSLAGAWDQYF
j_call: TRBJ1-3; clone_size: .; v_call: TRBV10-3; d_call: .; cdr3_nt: TGTGCCATCAGTGAGTCGATAGGGGGTGGAAACACCATATATTTT; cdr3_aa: CAISESIGGGNTIYF
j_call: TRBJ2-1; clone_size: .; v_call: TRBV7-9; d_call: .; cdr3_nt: TGTGCCAGCAGCAATACCGGGTCTGCGAACGGTGAGCAGTTCTTC; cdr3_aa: CASSNTGSANGEQFF
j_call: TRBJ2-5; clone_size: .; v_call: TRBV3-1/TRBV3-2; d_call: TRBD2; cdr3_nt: TGTGCCAGCAGCCAAGATTTAGGAGCGGGGGGGCCTGGGGAGACCCAGTACTTC; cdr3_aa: CASSQDLGAGGPGETQYF
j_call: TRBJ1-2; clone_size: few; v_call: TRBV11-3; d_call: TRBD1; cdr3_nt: TGTGCCAGCAGCTGGGGGGACAGGGCCAACTATGGCTACACCTTC; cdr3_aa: CASSWGDRANYGYTF
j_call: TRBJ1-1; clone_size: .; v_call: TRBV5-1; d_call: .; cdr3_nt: TGCGCCAGCAGCTTGGTCGGAGGTATTACTGAAGCTTTCTTT; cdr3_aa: CASSLVGGITEAFF
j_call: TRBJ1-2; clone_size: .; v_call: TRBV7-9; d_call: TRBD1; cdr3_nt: TGTGCCAGCAGCTTAGTGATCCAGGGGGATGGCTACACCTTC; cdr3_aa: CASSLVIQGDGYTF
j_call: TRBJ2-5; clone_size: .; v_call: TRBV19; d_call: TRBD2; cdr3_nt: TGTGCCAGTAGTCGACTAGCGGGGGAGACCCAGTACTTC; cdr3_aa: CASSRLAGETQYF
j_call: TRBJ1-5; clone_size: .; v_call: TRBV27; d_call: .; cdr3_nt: TGTGCCAGCAGACAGTATAGCAATCAGCCCCAGCATTTT; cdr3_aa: CASRQYSNQPQHF
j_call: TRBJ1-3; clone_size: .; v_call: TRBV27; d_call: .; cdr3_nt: TGTGCCAGCAGTTCAGGGTCTGGAAACACCATATATTTT; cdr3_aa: CASSSGSGNTIYF
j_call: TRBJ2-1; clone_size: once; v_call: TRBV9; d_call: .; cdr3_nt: TGTGCCAGCAGCGTATATAGGTCGGGTGGGGCAAATGAGCAGTTCTTC; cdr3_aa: CASSVYRSGGANEQFF
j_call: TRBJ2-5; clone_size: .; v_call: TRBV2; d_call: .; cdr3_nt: TGTGCCAGCAGTGAACAGGTACAAGAGACCCAGTACTTC; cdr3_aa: CASSEQVQETQYF
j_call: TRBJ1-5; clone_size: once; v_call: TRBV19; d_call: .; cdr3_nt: TGTGCCAGTAGTTTACAGTTTTCAGGCCAGCCCCAGCATTTT; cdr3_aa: CASSLQFSGQPQHF
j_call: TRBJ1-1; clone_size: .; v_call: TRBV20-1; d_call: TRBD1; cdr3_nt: TGCAGTGCTAGTGGGGACAGGAGACATGAAGCTTTCTTT; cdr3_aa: CSASGDRRHEAFF
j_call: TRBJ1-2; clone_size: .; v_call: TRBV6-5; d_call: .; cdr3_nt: TGTGCCAGCGGAACAGGCCACTATGGCTACACCTTC; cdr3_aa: CASGTGHYGYTF
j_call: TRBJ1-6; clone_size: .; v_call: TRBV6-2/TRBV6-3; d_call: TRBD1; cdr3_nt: TGTGCCAGCAGTAAGCCGGGACAGGGGTTTTCACCCCTCCACTTT; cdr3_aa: CASSKPGQGFSPLHF
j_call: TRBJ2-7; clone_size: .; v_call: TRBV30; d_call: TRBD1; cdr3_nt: TGTGCCTGGAGCGGCGAGACAGGGGGCGACGAGCAGTACTTC; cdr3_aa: CAWSGETGGDEQYF
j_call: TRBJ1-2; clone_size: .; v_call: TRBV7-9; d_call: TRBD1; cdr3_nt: TGTGCCAGCAGCCCCTCAACGGGAGGGGGCATAAGTGGCTACACCTTC; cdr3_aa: CASSPSTGGGISGYTF
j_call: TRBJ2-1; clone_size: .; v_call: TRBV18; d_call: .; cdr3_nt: TGTGCCAGCTCACGAGGAGGGGGCTTTGGGAATGAGCAGTTCTTC; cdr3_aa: CASSRGGGFGNEQFF
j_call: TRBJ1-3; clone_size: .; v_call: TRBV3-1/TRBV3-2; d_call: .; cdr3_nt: TGTGCCAGCAGCCACACAGGGATTTTCTCTGGAAACACCATATATTTT; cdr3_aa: CASSHTGIFSGNTIYF
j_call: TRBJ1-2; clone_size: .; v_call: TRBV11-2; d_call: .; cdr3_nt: TGTGCCAGCAGCCCCCTCCGGGACAAAAGCTATGGCTACACCTTC; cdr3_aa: CASSPLRDKSYGYTF
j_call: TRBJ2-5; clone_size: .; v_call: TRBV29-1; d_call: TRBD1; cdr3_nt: TGCAGCGGGTTACAGGGGGCTGGTGAGACCCAGTACTTC; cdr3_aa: CSGLQGAGETQYF
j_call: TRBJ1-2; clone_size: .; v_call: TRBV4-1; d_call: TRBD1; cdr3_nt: TGCGCCAGCAGCCAGGGGACAGGAACGGGCTATGGCTACACCTTC; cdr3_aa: CASSQGTGTGYGYTF
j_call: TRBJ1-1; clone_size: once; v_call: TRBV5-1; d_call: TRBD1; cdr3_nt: TGCGCCAGCAACAGACAGGGGGCGAACACTGAAGCTTTCTTT; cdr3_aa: CASNRQGANTEAFF
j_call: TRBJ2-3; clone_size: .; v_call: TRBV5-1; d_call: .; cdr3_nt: TGCGCCAGCAGCTTGGTGGGGCCGGGTAGCACAGATACGCAGTATTTT; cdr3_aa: CASSLVGPGSTDTQYF
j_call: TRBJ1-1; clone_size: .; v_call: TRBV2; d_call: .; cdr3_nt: TGTGCCAGCAGTGGTGAACGGGAGAACACTGAAGCTTTCTTT; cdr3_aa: CASSGERENTEAFF
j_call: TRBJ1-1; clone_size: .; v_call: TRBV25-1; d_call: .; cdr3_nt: TGTGCCAGCAGCAAGACAGGCCCGAACACTGAAGCTTTCTTT; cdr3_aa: CASSKTGPNTEAFF
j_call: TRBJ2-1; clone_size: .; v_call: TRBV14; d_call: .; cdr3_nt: TGTGCCAGCAGCCGCCGGGAGAGGGGTCTGGATGAGCAGTTCTTC; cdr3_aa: CASSRRERGLDEQFF
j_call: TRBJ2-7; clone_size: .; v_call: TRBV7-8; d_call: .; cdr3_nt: TGTGCCAGCAGCCGACCGGGTGGGGCGTACGAGCAGTACTTC; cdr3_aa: CASSRPGGAYEQYF
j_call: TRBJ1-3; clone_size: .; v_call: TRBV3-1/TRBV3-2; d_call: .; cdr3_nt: TGTGCCAGCAGCCAAGGCGACAGGCTCTCTGGAAACACCATATATTTT; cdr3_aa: CASSQGDRLSGNTIYF